Listed below are T cell receptor beta chains from one sample, sequenced in a study of Graves' ophthalmopathy and Graves' hyperthyroidism. Each CDR3 protein is one row after TCRdb ran MiXCR on the multiplex PCR reads. The sample lists a few hundred thousand distinct CDR3 sequences, roughly 14% seen once, with approximately 7% in the top ten. The sample was peripheral blood. Receptor source: a woman between 18 and 29 years old with stable Graves' hyperthyroidism. Each CDR3 is given with its conserved first and last residue. D genes are given only for firm matches. The size of a clone is reported for some rows only, either as once, few or many, or as a class for expanded clones.

NA	NA	TRBJ1-2	TRBV19	TGTGCCAGTAGTATAGGCGTACAGAACTATGGCTACACCTTC	CASSIGVQNYGYTF
NA	NA	TRBJ2-5	TRBV6-1	TGTGCCAGCAGTGCGACCCCAAACTCAGGAGAGACCCAGTACTTC	CASSATPNSGETQYF
few	NA	TRBJ2-3	TRBV3-1	TGTGCCAGCAGCCGACGGGCCACCACAGATACGCAGTATTTT	CASSRRATTDTQYF
NA	NA	TRBJ1-1	TRBV3-1	TGTGCCAGCAGCCAAGGGTCGGTGGGTTGGGATGAGAACACTGAAGCTTTCTTT	CASSQGSVGWDENTEAFF
many	TRBD2	TRBJ2-2	TRBV29-1	TGCAGCGCCACAGGGACTAGCGGAAGGACCGGGGAGCTGTTTTTT	CSATGTSGRTGELFF
many	NA	TRBJ1-2	TRBV12-3/TRBV12-4	TGTGCCAGCAGTTTTGTCAGCCTGGGCGACTATGGCTACACCTTC	CASSFVSLGDYGYTF
NA	TRBD1	TRBJ1-2	TRBV18	TGTGCCAGCTCAAGGGACAGTGGGCCCTATGGCTACACCTTC	CASSRDSGPYGYTF
once	NA	TRBJ2-7	TRBV29-1	TGCAGCGTTGGGGTAGGCTCCTACGATCAGTACTTC	CSVGVGSYDQYF
many	NA	TRBJ1-2	TRBV20-1	TGCAGTGCTAGAGGTCACTATGGCTACACCTTC	CSARGHYGYTF
many	TRBD1	TRBJ2-6	TRBV6-5	TGTGCCAGCAGTTGGACAGGGACGAGCGGGGCCAACGTCCTGACTTTC	CASSWTGTSGANVLTF
many	NA	TRBJ1-1	TRBV12-3/TRBV12-4	TGTGCCAGCAGTTTTTACCCGGGTAACACTGAAGCTTTCTTT	CASSFYPGNTEAFF
few	TRBD2	TRBJ2-5	TRBV11-2	TGTGCCAGCAGTGGTAGCGGGGGGGGAGAGACCCAGTACTTC	CASSGSGGGETQYF
many	NA	TRBJ2-7	TRBV20-1	TGCAGTGCGAGCGGAACCTACGAGCAGTACTTC	CSASGTYEQYF
NA	TRBD1	TRBJ2-2	TRBV6-1	TGTGCCAGCAGTCCCCAGGGGGTCGGCACCGGGGAGCTGTTTTTT	CASSPQGVGTGELFF
many	NA	TRBJ1-1	TRBV12-3/TRBV12-4	TGTGCCAGCAGCTATGGACAGCATGAAGCTTTCTTT	CASSYGQHEAFF
many	TRBD1	TRBJ2-7	TRBV15	TGTGCCACCAGCAGAGGAGGGACAGGGGGCTACGAGCAGTACTTC	CATSRGGTGGYEQYF
many	NA	TRBJ2-5	TRBV12-3/TRBV12-4	TGTGCCAGCAGTCGGGACGGGGGTCAAGAGACCCAGTACTTC	CASSRDGGQETQYF
few	NA	TRBJ1-5	TRBV2	TGTGCCAGCAGCGAGACAGGTTCTCAGCATTTT	CASSETGSQHF
many	NA	TRBJ1-6	TRBV20-1	TGCAGTGCTAGTATAGGGTTTGATTCACCCCTCCACTTT	CSASIGFDSPLHF
many	NA	TRBJ2-2	TRBV6-2/TRBV6-3	TGTGCCAGCAGATGGACCTTAAACACCGGGGAGCTGTTTTTT	CASRWTLNTGELFF
many	TRBD1	TRBJ2-7	TRBV11-1	TGTGCCAGCAGACAGACTTACCGGGACAGGGCCCCAGGCGAGCAGTACTTC	CASRQTYRDRAPGEQYF
many	TRBD2	TRBJ2-7	TRBV27	TGTGCCAGCAGTTTATCTGGGGTAGCGGGCTACGAGCAGTACTTC	CASSLSGVAGYEQYF
many	NA	TRBJ2-4	TRBV4-1	TGCGCCAGCAGCCAACCCAGTCAGACCTTAGCCAAAAACATTCAGTACTTC	CASSQPSQTLAKNIQYF
many	NA	TRBJ2-7	TRBV11-2	TGTGCCAGCAGCTTTAAGGGACTTCCTATCTACGAGCAGTACTTC	CASSFKGLPIYEQYF
many	NA	TRBJ1-2	TRBV20-1	TGCAGTGCTAGAGATGAGGTTGGGTATGGCTACACCTTC	CSARDEVGYGYTF
many	NA	TRBJ2-5	TRBV6-1	TGTGCCAGCAGTGAAGGTCTGAGGCAGACCCAGTACTTC	CASSEGLRQTQYF
many	NA	TRBJ2-7	TRBV12-3/TRBV12-4	TGTGCCAGCAGTTTTTCCAGATACGAGCAGTACTTC	CASSFSRYEQYF
many	NA	TRBJ1-1	TRBV6-5	TGTGCCAGCAGTTACTTGCCACGGCCTATGAACACTGAAGCTTTCTTT	CASSYLPRPMNTEAFF
many	TRBD1	TRBJ1-2	TRBV6-1	TGTGCCAGCAGGGAAGACAGGGGCTACTATGGCTACACCTTC	CASREDRGYYGYTF
many	NA	TRBJ1-1	TRBV5-1	TGCGCCAGCAGCTTGGACCGGGCGGGGAGGGCTTTCTTT	CASSLDRAGRAFF
NA	NA	TRBJ2-5	TRBV14	TGTGCCAGCAGCCAAGATTTTGTGACTCGCCAAGAGACCCAGTACTTC	CASSQDFVTRQETQYF
NA	NA	TRBJ1-2	TRBV4-1	TGCGCCAGCAGCCAAGATCCCGGAGGGTATGGCTACACCTTC	CASSQDPGGYGYTF
many	NA	TRBJ2-2	TRBV27	TGTGCCAGCAGTCCCGGAGTCCCAGCTAGCCGGGAGCTGTTTTTT	CASSPGVPASRELFF
many	NA	TRBJ1-1	TRBV7-9	TGTGCCAGCAGCCGGGGGGCGGCCAACACTGAAGCTTTCTTT	CASSRGAANTEAFF
once	TRBD2	TRBJ2-4	TRBV3-1	TGTGCCAGCAGCCTCGGGACTAGTAGGATTCAGTACTTC	CASSLGTSRIQYF
NA	TRBD2	TRBJ2-5	TRBV20-1	TGCAGTGCAAGGACTAGCCACTCCCGTGGGCAGGAGACCCAGTACTTC	CSARTSHSRGQETQYF
many	NA	TRBJ1-5	TRBV6-2/TRBV6-3	TGTGCCAGCGTCACGACTGGCCAGCCCCAGCATTTT	CASVTTGQPQHF
many	NA	TRBJ1-6	TRBV5-5	TGTGCCAGCAGCCCGAGGGGCGGAACTTCCTATAATTCACCCCTCCACTTT	CASSPRGGTSYNSPLHF